This entry lists 8 T cell receptor beta chains sequenced from one sample in a study of cytomegalovirus exposure and HLA in healthy donors. TCRdb's copy holds only in-frame clones and misses some; the assay was immunoSEQ multiplex PCR. Here the sample spans about 270,000 clones, roughly 85% being singletons. Sample: PBMCs. Every receptor here comes from a woman in her late teens or twenties in good health and CMV-seronegative.

This clone was observed a few times. In DNA, the CDR3 is TGTGCCAGTAGGCGAACAGCGAACACTGAAGCTTTCTTT. Encoded protein: CASRRTANTEAFF. This chain joins TRBV19 and TRBJ1-1; no clear D. There are 13 residues in the CDR3. The germline gives CDR1 LNHDA, CDR2 SQIVND (reference sequence). V was cut by 6 bases and J by 1 base, with 9 bases left in between.

This clone has more than one count but fewer than ten. The chain has TRBV6-5 and TRBJ1-4; maybe TRBD1 (6 bases). V lost 10 bases, J lost 5 bases, and 14 bases lay in between. Per the germline V gene, CDR1 is MNHEY and CDR2 is SVGAGI. The CDR3 length is 13 residues. Here the CDR3 DNA reads TGTGCCATCAGCCGGACAGTCAATGAAAAACTGTTTTTT. This translates into CAISRTVNEKLFF.

J is TRBJ2-1 and V is TRBV5-4; 14 bases map to TRBD2. This CDR3 is built from 16 residues. The germline V gene has CDR1 SGHNT and CDR2 YYREEE (reference sequence). The junction had 4 bases not matched to a gene; V was cut back by 4 bases and J by 4 bases. CDR3 bases: TGTGCCAGCAGCGCCGGACTAGCGGGGGGTTACAATGAGCAGTTCTTC. This gives the protein CASSAGLAGGYNEQFF.

This rearrangement joins TRBV6-5 to TRBJ2-2, with D unclear. Trimming pared 0 bases from V and 11 bases from J, leaving 10 bases between. CDR1 MNHEY and CDR2 SVGAGI come from the germline V gene. The CDR3 has 13 residues. The CDR3 nucleotides are TGTGCCAGCAGTTACTCGATCCTAGGCGAGCTGTTTTTT. The encoded protein is CASSYSILGELFF.

This chain links TRBV5-1 with TRBJ1-3; D gene uncertain. V was cut by 0 bases and J by 0 bases, with 4 bases left in between. Germline V gene data show CDR1 as SGHRS and CDR2 as YFSETQ. This CDR3 region has 14 residues. The CDR3 DNA is TGCGCCAGCAGCTTGGGGCCCTCTGGAAACACCATATATTTT. It is translated as CASSLGPSGNTIYF.

The J gene is TRBJ2-7, the V gene TRBV11-3; 7 nucleotides agree with TRBD1. The CDR3 covers 13 residues. The trim removed 5 bases at V and 4 bases at J, leaving 5 bases unmatched. Germline-derived CDR1 and CDR2 are SGHNT and YENEEA. CDR3 DNA: TGTGCCAGCAGCCGACAGGGAGAATACGAGCAGTACTTC. Translating gives CASSRQGEYEQYF.

The chain carries TRBV5-1 and TRBJ2-7, with 12 bases identical to TRBD1. The CDR3 is 16 amino acids. Germline CDR1 is SGHRS and CDR2 is YFSETQ. V gave up 4 bases and J gave up 5 bases; unmatched junction bases: 10. Written as DNA, the CDR3 is TGCGCCAGCAGCCTGTTATTCGGGACAGGGGGCCACGAGCAGTACTTC. Amino acid sequence: CASSLLFGTGGHEQYF.

The chain links TRBV9 to TRBJ2-3; 11 bases are shared with TRBD2. The junction had 3 bases not matched to a gene; V was cut back by 3 bases and J by 3 bases. The CDR3 is made up of 15 amino acids. The germline V gene encodes CDR1 SGDLS and CDR2 YYNGEE. The CDR3 sequence: CASSETSGRTDTQYF. Written as DNA, the CDR3 is TGTGCCAGCAGCGAAACTAGCGGGAGAACAGATACGCAGTATTTT.